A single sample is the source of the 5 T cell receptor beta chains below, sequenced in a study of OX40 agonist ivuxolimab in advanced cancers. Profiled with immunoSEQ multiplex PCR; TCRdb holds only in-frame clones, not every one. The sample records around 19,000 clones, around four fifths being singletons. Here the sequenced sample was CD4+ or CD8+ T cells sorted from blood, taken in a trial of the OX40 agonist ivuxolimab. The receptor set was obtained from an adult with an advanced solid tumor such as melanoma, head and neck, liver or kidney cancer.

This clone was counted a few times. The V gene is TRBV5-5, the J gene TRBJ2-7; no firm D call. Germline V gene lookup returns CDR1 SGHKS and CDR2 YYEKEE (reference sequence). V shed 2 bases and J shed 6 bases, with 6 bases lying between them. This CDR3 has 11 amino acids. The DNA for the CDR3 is TGTGCCAGCAGCTTTGTAAGCGAGCAGTACTTC. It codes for CASSFVSEQYF.

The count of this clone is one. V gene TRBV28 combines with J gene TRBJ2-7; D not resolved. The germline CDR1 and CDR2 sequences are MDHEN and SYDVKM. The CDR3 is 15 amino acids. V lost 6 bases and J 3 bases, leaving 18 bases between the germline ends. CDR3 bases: TGTGCCAGCAGCGCACCCTTCACCTCGAACTACGAGCAGTACTTC. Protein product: CASSAPFTSNYEQYF.

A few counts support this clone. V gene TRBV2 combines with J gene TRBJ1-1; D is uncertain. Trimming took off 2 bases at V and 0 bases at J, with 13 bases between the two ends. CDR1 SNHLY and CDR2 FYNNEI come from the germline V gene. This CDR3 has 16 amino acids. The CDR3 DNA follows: TGTGCCAGCAGTGAATGGGAACGTGCCTTGAACACTGAAGCTTTCTTT. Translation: CASSEWERALNTEAFF.

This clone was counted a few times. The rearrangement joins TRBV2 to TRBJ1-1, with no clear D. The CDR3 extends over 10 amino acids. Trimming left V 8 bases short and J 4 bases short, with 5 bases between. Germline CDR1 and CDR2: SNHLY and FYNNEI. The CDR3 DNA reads TGTGCCAGCGGATCCACTGAAGCTTTCTTT. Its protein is CASGSTEAFF.

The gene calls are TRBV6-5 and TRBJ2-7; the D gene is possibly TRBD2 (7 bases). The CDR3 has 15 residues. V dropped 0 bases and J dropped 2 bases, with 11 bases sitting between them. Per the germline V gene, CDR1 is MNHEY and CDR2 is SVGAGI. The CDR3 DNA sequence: TGTGCCAGCAGTTACTCCCCGGGGGGCACCTACGAGCAGTACTTC. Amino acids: CASSYSPGGTYEQYF.